This T cell receptor beta chain comes out of a study of T-cell memory formation after mild COVID-19. This clonotype has just a few counts. Its antigen is unidentified. Points from the study as a whole: Some responding clones appeared in pre-infection memory, suggesting cross-reactive memory joined.

In TCRdb, the 5' RACE reads were re-called with MiXCR into one record per CDR3 protein. In the table there are some 62,000 distinct CDR3 sequences, roughly 10% of which are singletons. The germline V gene has CDR1 MNHEY and CDR2 SMNVEV (reference sequence). The CDR3 loop spans 16 amino acids. With 6 bases clipped from V and 1 base from J, the junction kept 6 bases outside the gene matches. The chain couples TRBV27 to TRBJ2-6; 7 bases align to TRBD1. The specimen was PBMCs or a T cell subset sorted from them (not recorded which). The receptor's source is a young man who had mild COVID-19 (a few samples of this study predate the infection). Cell type and time point are not known. In DNA form, the CDR3 reads TGTGCCAGCAGATCGCCGACAGGGTCTGGGGCCAACGTCCTGACTTTC. Amino acids: CASRSPTGSGANVLTF.